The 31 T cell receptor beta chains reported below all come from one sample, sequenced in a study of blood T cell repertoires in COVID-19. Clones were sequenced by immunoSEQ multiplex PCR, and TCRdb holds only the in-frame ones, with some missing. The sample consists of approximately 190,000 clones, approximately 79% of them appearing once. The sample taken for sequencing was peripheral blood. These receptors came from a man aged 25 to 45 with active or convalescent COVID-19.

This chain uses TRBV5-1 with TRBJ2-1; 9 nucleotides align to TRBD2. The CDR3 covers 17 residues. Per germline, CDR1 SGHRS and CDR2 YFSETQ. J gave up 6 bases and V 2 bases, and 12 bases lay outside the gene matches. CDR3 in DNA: TGCGCCAGCAGCTTCGGTCGAGGTAGCGGGAGAAGCAATGAGCAGTTCTTC. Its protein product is CASSFGRGSGRSNEQFF. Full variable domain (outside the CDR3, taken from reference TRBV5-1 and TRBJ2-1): KAGVTQTPRYLIKTRGQQVTLSCSPISGHRSVSWYQQTPGQGLQFLFEYFSETQRNKGNFPGRFSGRQFSNSRSEMNVSTLELGDSALYLCASSFGRGSGRSNEQFFGPGTRLTVL.

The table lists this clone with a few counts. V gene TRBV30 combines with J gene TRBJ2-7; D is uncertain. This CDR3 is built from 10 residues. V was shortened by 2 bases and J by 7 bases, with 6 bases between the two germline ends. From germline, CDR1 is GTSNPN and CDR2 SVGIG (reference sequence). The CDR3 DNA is TGTGCCTGGAGTAACGGGGAGCAGTACTTC. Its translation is CAWSNGEQYF.

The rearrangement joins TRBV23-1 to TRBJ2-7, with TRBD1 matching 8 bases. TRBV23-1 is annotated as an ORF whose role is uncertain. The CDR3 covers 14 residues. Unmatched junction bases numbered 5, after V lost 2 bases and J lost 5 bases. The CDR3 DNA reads TGCGCCAGCAGTCAAGGGACAGGCCCCCACGAGCAGTACTTC. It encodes CASSQGTGPHEQYF.

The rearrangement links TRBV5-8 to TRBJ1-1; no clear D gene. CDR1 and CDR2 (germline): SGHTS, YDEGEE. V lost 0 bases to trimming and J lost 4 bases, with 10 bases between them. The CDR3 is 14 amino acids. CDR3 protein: CASSLAARGTEAFF. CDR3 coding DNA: TGTGCCAGCAGCTTGGCTGCTCGAGGCACTGAAGCTTTCTTT.

In DNA, the CDR3 is TGTGCCAGCAGCAAAATTCAGGGGTGTCACTCACCCCTCCACTTT. Translating gives CASSKIQGCHSPLHF. The chain couples TRBV21-1 to TRBJ1-6; the table calls TRBD1, which could not be checked here. TRBV21-1 is marked as a pseudogene. The CDR3 spans 15 residues.

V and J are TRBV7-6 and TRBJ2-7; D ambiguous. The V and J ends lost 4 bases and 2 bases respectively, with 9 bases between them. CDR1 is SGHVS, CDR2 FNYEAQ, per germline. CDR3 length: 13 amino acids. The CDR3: CASSSDETYEQYF. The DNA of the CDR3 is TGTGCCAGCAGCTCAGATGAAACCTACGAGCAGTACTTC.

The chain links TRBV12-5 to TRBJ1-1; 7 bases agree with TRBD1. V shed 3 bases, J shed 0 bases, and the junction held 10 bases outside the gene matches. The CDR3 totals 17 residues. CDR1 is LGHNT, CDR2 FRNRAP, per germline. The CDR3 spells CASGFQRRDSLNTEAFF. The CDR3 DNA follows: TGTGCTAGTGGTTTTCAAAGACGGGACAGTCTGAACACTGAAGCTTTCTTT.

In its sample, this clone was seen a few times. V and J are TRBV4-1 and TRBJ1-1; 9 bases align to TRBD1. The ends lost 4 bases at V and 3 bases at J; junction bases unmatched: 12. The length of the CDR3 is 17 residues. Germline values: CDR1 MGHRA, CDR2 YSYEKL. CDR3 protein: CASSPGTGSRRDTEAFF. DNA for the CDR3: TGCGCCAGCAGCCCCGGGACAGGGTCCCGACGGGACACTGAAGCTTTCTTT.

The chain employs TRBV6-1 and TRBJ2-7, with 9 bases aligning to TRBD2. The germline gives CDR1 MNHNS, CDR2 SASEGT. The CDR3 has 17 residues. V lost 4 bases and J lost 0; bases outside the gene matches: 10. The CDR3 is CASSAAPWTSVSYEQYF. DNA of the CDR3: TGTGCCAGCAGTGCCGCCCCTTGGACTAGCGTCTCCTACGAGCAGTACTTC.

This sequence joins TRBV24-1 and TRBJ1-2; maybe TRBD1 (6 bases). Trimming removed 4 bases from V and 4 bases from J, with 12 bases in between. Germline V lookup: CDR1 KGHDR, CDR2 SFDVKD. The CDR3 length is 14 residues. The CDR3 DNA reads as TGTGCCACCAGTGACTGGACAGAGACCTATGGCTACACCTTC. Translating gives CATSDWTETYGYTF.

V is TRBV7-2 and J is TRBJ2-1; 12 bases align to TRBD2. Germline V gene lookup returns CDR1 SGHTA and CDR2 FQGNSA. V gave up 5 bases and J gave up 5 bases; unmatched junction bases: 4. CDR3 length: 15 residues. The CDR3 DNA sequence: TGTGCCAGCAGCGCCACTAGCGGGGGGCACAATGAGCAGTTCTTC. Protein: CASSATSGGHNEQFF.

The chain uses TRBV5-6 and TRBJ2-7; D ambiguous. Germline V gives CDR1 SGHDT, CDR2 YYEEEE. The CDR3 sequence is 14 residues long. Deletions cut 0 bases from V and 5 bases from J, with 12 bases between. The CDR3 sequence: CASSLAPLEDEQYF. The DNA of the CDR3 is TGTGCCAGCAGCTTGGCCCCTCTCGAGGACGAGCAGTACTTC.

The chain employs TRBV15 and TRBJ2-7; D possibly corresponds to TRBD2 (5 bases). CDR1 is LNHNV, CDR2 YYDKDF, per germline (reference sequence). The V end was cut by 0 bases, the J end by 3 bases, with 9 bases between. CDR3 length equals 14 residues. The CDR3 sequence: CATSREGSGYEQYF. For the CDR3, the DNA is TGTGCCACCAGCAGAGAGGGCAGCGGCTACGAGCAGTACTTC.

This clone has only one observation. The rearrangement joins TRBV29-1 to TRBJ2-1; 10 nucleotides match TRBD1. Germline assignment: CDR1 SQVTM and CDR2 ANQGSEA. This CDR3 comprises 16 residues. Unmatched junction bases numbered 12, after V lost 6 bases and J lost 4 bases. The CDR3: CSVGGIDRGLYNEQFF. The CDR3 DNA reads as TGCAGCGTCGGGGGGATTGACAGGGGGCTGTACAATGAGCAGTTCTTC.

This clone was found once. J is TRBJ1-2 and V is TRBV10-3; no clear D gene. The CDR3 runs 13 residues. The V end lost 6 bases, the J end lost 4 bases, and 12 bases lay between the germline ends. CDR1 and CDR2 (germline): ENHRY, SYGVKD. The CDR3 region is CAISLDGGYGYTF. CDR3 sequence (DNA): TGTGCCATCAGCCTGGACGGAGGCTATGGCTACACCTTC.

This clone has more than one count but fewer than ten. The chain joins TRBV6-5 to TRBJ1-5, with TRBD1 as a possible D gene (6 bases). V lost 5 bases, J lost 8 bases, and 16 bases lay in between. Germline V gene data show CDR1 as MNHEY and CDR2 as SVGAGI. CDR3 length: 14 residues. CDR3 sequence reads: CASSLQGELKPQHF. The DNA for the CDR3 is TGTGCCAGCAGTCTACAGGGAGAACTGAAGCCCCAGCATTTT.

CDR3 loop: CASSLGGSSYEQYF. The CDR3 region has the DNA TGTGCCAGCAGCTTGGGCGGTAGCTCCTACGAGCAGTACTTC. V usage is TRBV5-4 and J usage is TRBJ2-7; D call uncertain. Germline CDR1 is SGHNT and CDR2 is YYREEE (reference sequence). V lost 0 bases to trimming and J lost 0 bases, with 7 bases between them. CDR3 length equals 14 residues.

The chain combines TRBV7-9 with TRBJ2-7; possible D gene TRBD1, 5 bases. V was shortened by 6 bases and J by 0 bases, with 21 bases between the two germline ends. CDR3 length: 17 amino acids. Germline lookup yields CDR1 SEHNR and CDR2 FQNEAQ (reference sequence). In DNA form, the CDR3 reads TGTGCCAGCAGTCAAAAGATAGGGGATGGTAGCTCCTACGAGCAGTACGTC. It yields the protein CASSQKIGDGSSYEQYV.

For the CDR3, the DNA is TGTGCCAGCAGCTTAGATGGGGGGAATGAGCAGTTCTTC. This encodes CASSLDGGNEQFF. This rearrangement joins TRBV11-3 to TRBJ2-1; perhaps TRBD2 as D (6 bases). The V end lost 0 bases, the J end lost 7 bases, and 7 bases lay between the germline ends. The length of the CDR3 is 13 residues. Germline V gene sequence: CDR1 SGHNT, CDR2 YENEEA.

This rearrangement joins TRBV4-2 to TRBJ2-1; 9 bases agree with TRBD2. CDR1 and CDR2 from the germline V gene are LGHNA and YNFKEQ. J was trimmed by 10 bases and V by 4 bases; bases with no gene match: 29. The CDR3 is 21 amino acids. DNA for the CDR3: TGTGCCAGCAGCCCGGAGGGTCGATTGGCGGGGGGGCGTTTTACATTCGGGGAGCAGTTCTTC. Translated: CASSPEGRLAGGRFTFGEQFF.

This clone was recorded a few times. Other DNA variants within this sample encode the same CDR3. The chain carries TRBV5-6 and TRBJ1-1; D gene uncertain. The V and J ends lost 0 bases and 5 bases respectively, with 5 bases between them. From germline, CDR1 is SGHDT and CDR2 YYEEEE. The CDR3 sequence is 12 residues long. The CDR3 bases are TGTGCCAGCAGCTTGGATACTACTGAAGCTTTCTTT. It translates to CASSLDTTEAFF.

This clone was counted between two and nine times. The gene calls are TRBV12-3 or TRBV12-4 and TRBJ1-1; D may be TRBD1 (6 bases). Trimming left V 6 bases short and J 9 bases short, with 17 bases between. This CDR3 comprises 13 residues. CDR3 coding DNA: TGTGCCAGCAGCCCTACAGGGAACCGGAAAGCTTTCTTT. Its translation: CASSPTGNRKAFF.

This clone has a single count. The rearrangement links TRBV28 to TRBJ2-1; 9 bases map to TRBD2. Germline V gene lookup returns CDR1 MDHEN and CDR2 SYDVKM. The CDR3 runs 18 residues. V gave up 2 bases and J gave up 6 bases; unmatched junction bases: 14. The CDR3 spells CASSLPAVGTSGFNEQFF. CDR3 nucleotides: TGTGCCAGCAGTTTACCCGCCGTCGGAACTAGCGGGTTCAATGAGCAGTTCTTC.

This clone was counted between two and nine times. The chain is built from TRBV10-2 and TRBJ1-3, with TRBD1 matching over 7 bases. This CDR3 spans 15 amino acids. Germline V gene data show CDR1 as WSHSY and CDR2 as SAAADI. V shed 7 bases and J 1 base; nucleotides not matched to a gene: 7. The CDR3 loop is CASNDRVTSGNTIYF. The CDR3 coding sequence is TGCGCCAGCAATGACAGGGTAACATCTGGAAACACCATATATTTT.

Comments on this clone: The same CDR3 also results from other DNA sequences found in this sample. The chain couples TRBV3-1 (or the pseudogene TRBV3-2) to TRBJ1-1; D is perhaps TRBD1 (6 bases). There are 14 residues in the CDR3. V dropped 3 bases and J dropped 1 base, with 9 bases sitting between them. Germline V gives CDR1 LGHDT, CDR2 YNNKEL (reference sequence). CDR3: CASSQGAGNTEAFF. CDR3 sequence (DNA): TGTGCCAGCAGCCAGGGGGCCGGGAACACTGAAGCTTTCTTT.

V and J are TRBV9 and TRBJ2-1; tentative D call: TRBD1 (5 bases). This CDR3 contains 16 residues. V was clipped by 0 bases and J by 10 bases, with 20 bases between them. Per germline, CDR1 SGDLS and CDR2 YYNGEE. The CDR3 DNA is TGTGCCAGCAGCGTAGGAATGGGCGGACAATCTGGGGAGCAGTTCTTC. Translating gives CASSVGMGGQSGEQFF.

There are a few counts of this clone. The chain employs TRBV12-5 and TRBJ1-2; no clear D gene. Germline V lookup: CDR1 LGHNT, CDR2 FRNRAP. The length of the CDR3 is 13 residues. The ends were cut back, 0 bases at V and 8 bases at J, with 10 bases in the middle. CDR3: CASGLVPSGGYTF. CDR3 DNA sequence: TGTGCTAGTGGTTTGGTCCCGAGCGGAGGCTACACCTTC.

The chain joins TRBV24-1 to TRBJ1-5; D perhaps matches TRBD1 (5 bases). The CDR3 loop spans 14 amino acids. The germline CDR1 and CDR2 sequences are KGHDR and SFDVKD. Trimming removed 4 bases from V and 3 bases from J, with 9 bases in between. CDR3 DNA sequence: TGTGCCACCAGTGAAGGGACTTTCAATCAGCCCCAGCATTTT. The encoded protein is CATSEGTFNQPQHF.

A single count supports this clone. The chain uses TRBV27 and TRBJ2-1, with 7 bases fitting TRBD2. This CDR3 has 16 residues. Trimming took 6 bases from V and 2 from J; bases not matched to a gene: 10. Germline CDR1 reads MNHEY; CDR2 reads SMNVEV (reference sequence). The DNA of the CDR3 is TGTGCCAGCAGGGATACTAGCGAGGGGCCCTACAATGAGCAGTTCTTC. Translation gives CASRDTSEGPYNEQFF.

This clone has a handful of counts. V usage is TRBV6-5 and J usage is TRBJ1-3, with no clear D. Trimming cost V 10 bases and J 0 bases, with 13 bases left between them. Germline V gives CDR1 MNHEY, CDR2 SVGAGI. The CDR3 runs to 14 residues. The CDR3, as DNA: TGTGCCACCATGGGAGGCTACTCTGGAAACACCATATATTTT. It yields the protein CATMGGYSGNTIYF.

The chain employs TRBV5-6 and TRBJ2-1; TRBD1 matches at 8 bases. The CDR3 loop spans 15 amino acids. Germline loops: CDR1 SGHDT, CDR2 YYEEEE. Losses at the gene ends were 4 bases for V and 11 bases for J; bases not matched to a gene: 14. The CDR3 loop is CASSPWDRSNTQQFF. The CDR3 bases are TGTGCCAGCAGCCCATGGGACAGGTCTAATACCCAGCAGTTCTTC.